The next 2 T cell receptor beta chains were all read from a single sample in a study of blood T cells in healthy people across ages. With a J-beta primer mix and a sample-barcoded 5' primer, a second PCR ran about 7 to 12 cycles. A single record per CDR3 protein comes from TCRdb applying MiXCR to the 5' RACE reads. Of over 700,000 distinct CDR3 sequences listed, roughly 25% are singletons. These records were also assigned to another study, of T cells of mothers and their children.

Sample: blood. These receptors originate from a boy between 10 and 17 years old in good health.

V usage is TRBV5-6 and J usage is TRBJ2-5; D is unresolved. The CDR3 sequence is 14 residues long. Germline V lookup: CDR1 SGHDT, CDR2 YYEEEE. Between the trimmed V and J ends, which lost 1 base and 7 bases, there was a span of 14 bases. The CDR3 loop reads CASSLTETLGTQYF. The DNA for the CDR3 is TGTGCCAGCAGCTTGACGGAGACCCTGGGGACCCAGTACTTC.

V gene TRBV4-1 combines with J gene TRBJ2-5; 11 bases are a match to TRBD2. The end of the DNA is better explained by TRBJ2-1, so the J call may be wrong. The CDR3 spans 15 residues. CDR1 MGHRA and CDR2 YSYEKL come from the germline V gene. The CDR3 DNA reads as TGCGCCAGCAGCCGGATAGCGGGAGGGCATCATGAGCAGTTCTTC. It specifies CASSRIAGGHHEQFF.